What follows are 12 T cell receptor beta chains derived from one specimen sequenced in a study of blood T cells in healthy people across ages. Combining a sample-barcoded 5' primer with a J-beta primer mix, a second PCR ran for 7 to 11 cycles. TCRdb re-derived calls from the 5' RACE reads in MiXCR, one entry per CDR3 protein. The sample has fewer than 900,000 distinct CDR3 sequences, approximately 39% seen once. Sequencing was carried out using blood. The receptors derive from a woman in her sixties or seventies in good health.

A note on this clonotype: A much more abundant neighbour one base away suggests this may be a read error. J is TRBJ2-4 and V is TRBV6-2 or TRBV6-3; TRBD1 matches at 7 bases. The DNA matches TRBJ2-7 better at its end, which makes the J call doubtful. Germline V gives CDR1 MNHEY, CDR2 SVGEGT. The CDR3 length is 11 residues. CDR3 sequence: CATGTAYEQYF. The CDR3 DNA sequence: TGTGCCACCGGGACAGCCTACGAGCAGTACTTC.

The chain recombines TRBV7-2 with TRBJ2-5; 7 bases line up with TRBD2. The CDR3 has 15 residues. V was clipped by 1 base and J by 4 bases; unmatched bases: 6. Germline CDR1 SGHTA, CDR2 FQGNSA. DNA for the CDR3: TGTGCCAGCAGCTTAGTTGCGGGAGTTCCAGAGACCCAGTACTTC. Its translation: CASSLVAGVPETQYF.

This clonotype occurred many times. For the CDR3, the DNA is TGCAGTGCTAGAGATCCCCTAGCGGGAGACTCTGGGGCCAACGTCCTGACTTTC. This gives the protein CSARDPLAGDSGANVLTF. V and J are TRBV20-1 and TRBJ2-6, with TRBD2 matching 10 bases. This CDR3 has 18 amino acids. Looked up from germline, CDR1 is DFQATT and CDR2 is SNEGSKA (reference sequence). V trimming: 0 bases; J trimming: 0 bases; junction bases outside the gene matches: 5.

This clonotype was counted only a few times. The rearrangement links TRBV20-1 to TRBJ2-6; possible D gene TRBD2, 5 bases. The CDR3 loop spans 14 amino acids. CDR1 is DFQATT, CDR2 SNEGSKA, per germline (reference sequence). Deletions cut 1 base from V and 6 bases from J, with 10 bases between. CDR3 DNA sequence: TGCAGTGCTAGAGCGGGGAGTACGGCCAACGTCCTGACTTTC. It is translated as CSARAGSTANVLTF.

This clonotype has more than one count but fewer than ten. V usage is TRBV13 and J usage is TRBJ1-5; no definite D call. Germline assignment: CDR1 PRHDT and CDR2 FYEKMQ (reference sequence). This CDR3 contains 14 residues. V was clipped by 3 bases and J by 6 bases, with 12 bases between them. The CDR3 loop is CASSFSRVAQPQHF. CDR3 nucleotide sequence: TGTGCCAGCAGCTTCTCCAGAGTGGCTCAGCCCCAGCATTTT.

The rearrangement links TRBV11-2 to TRBJ2-5, with 9 bases aligning to TRBD2. This CDR3 has 16 amino acids. V lost 2 bases to trimming and J lost 4 bases; unmatched junction nucleotides: 8. Germline CDR1 and CDR2: SGHAT and FQNNGV. The CDR3 nucleotides are TGTGCCAGCAGCTTATTTGGTGCGGGGGGGGGAGAGACCCAGTACTTC. Its protein is CASSLFGAGGGETQYF.

This clonotype has a handful of counts. The chain employs TRBV4-1 and TRBJ2-7; the D is unclear. V shed 0 bases and J shed 0 bases, with 6 bases lying between them. Per the germline V gene, CDR1 is MGHRA and CDR2 is YSYEKL. The CDR3 totals 14 residues. The CDR3 DNA follows: TGCGCCAGCAGCCAAGAGAGGATCTCCTACGAGCAGTACTTC. Encoded protein: CASSQERISYEQYF.

In DNA form, the CDR3 reads TGTGCCAGCAGCTCGGGCGGGGCGGGGGGGCGATATACGCAGTATTTT. Translating it yields CASSSGGAGGRYTQYF. This sequence joins TRBV5-6 and TRBJ2-3; 9 bases fit TRBD2. Germline V gene sequence: CDR1 SGHDT, CDR2 YYEEEE. The CDR3 is 16 residues long. The V gene end was trimmed by 3 bases and the J gene end by 7 bases; junction bases not matched to a gene: 12. The full variable domain, completed using reference TRBV5-6 and TRBJ2-3, is DAGVTQSPTHLIKTRGQQVTLRCSPKSGHDTVSWYQQALGQGPQFIFQYYEEEERQRGNFPDRFSGHQFPNYSSELNVNALLLGDSALYLCASSSGGAGGRYTQYFGPGTRLTVL.

This clonotype was picked up many times. The chain links TRBV11-2 to TRBJ2-5; D is perhaps TRBD1 or TRBD2 (5 bases each). Germline V gives CDR1 SGHAT, CDR2 FQNNGV. This CDR3 has 14 residues. Trimming took off 5 bases at V and 2 bases at J, with 12 bases between the two ends. The CDR3 spells CASSVSGPQETQYF. CDR3 nucleotide sequence: TGTGCCAGCAGCGTTTCGGGACCGCAAGAGACCCAGTACTTC.

The sample holds a few counts of this clonotype. The J gene is TRBJ1-2, the V gene TRBV6-5, with D possibly matching TRBD1 (6 bases). In germline, CDR1 is MNHEY, CDR2 SVGAGI. This CDR3 comprises 13 residues. V lost 4 bases to trimming and J lost 8 bases, with 14 bases between them. The CDR3 is CASSLQGLGGYTF. The CDR3 DNA reads as TGTGCCAGCAGTTTACAGGGATTAGGAGGCTACACCTTC.

This clonotype showed up many times. The chain combines TRBV5-1 with TRBJ2-5; the match to TRBD2 covers 9 bases. Germline CDR1 and CDR2: SGHRS and YFSETQ. There are 15 residues in the CDR3. V shed 4 bases, J shed 4 bases, and the junction held 8 bases outside the gene matches. CDR3: CASSNSSGTRETQYF. The CDR3, as DNA: TGCGCCAGCAGCAACTCTAGCGGGACACGAGAGACCCAGTACTTC.

V and J are TRBV3-1 and TRBJ2-1; 13 positions agree with TRBD2. Germline assignment: CDR1 LGHDT and CDR2 YNNKEL (reference sequence). V lost 1 base and J lost 9; bases outside the gene matches: 6. The CDR3 runs 16 residues. In nucleotides, the CDR3 is TGTGCCAGCAGCCAAGGACTAGCGGGAGGACCGGGTGAGCAGTTCTTC. This translates into CASSQGLAGGPGEQFF.